This is a list of T cell receptor beta chains from one sample in a study of CD8+ T cells in alopecia areata. Measured with immunoSEQ multiplex PCR; TCRdb has only the in-frame clones, and not every one. This table holds some 180,000 clones, 63% found once. Sequenced here: CD4+ T cells sorted from blood, sampled at week 0. The receptor set was obtained from a human donor with alopecia areata. Both conserved end residues are part of each CDR3. Each record gives: CDR3 protein, CDR3 DNA, V gene, clone size, J gene, D gene. The D gene is left open where the match is weak. Only part of the rows carry a size: once, few, many, or a class if the clone is expanded.

CDR3 protein: CASSLISGVRYEQYF
CDR3 DNA: TGTGCCAGCAGCTTAATCTCTGGGGTTCGTTACGAGCAGTACTTC
V gene: TRBV11-2
clone size: NA
J gene: TRBJ2-7
D gene: NA

CDR3 protein: CAWSVAGPGGYTF
CDR3 DNA: TGTGCCTGGAGTGTAGCAGGGCCGGGCGGCTACACCTTC
V gene: TRBV30
clone size: NA
J gene: TRBJ1-2
D gene: NA

CDR3 protein: CASSGIGREQYF
CDR3 DNA: TGTGCCAGCAGCGGAATTGGACGCGAGCAGTACTTC
V gene: TRBV14
clone size: few
J gene: TRBJ2-7
D gene: NA

CDR3 protein: CASSRVLGLGLGPNSPLHF
CDR3 DNA: TGCGCCAGCAGCCGCGTCTTAGGGTTGGGGCTTGGCCCTAATTCACCCCTCCACTTT
V gene: TRBV4-3
clone size: NA
J gene: TRBJ1-6
D gene: NA

CDR3 protein: CASSLDRNEKLFF
CDR3 DNA: TGCGCCAGCAGCTTGGACCGTAATGAAAAACTGTTTTTT
V gene: TRBV5-1
clone size: few
J gene: TRBJ1-4
D gene: NA

CDR3 protein: CASSLGGLYNEQFF
CDR3 DNA: TGTGCCAGCAGCTTAGGGGGGCTCTACAATGAGCAGTTCTTC
V gene: TRBV7-8
clone size: NA
J gene: TRBJ2-1
D gene: NA

CDR3 protein: CAWSVAESSYEQYF
CDR3 DNA: TGTGCCTGGAGTGTAGCGGAGAGCTCCTACGAGCAGTACTTC
V gene: TRBV30
clone size: NA
J gene: TRBJ2-7
D gene: NA

CDR3 protein: CASFRQGVNSSPLHF
CDR3 DNA: TGTGCCAGCTTTAGACAGGGGGTAAATAGTTCACCCCTCCACTTT
V gene: TRBV5-6
clone size: few
J gene: TRBJ1-6
D gene: TRBD1

CDR3 protein: CASSQVWKISGANVLTF
CDR3 DNA: TGTGCCAGCAGCCAAGTCTGGAAAATCTCTGGGGCCAACGTCCTGACTTTC
V gene: TRBV14
clone size: few
J gene: TRBJ2-6
D gene: NA

CDR3 protein: CASSPITIGTSGGNEQFF
CDR3 DNA: TGTGCCAGCAGCCCGATAACAATAGGGACCTCAGGAGGCAATGAGCAGTTCTTC
V gene: TRBV7-2
clone size: few
J gene: TRBJ2-1
D gene: NA

CDR3 protein: CSVVLGGNYGYTF
CDR3 DNA: TGCAGCGTTGTATTGGGGGGCAACTATGGCTACACCTTC
V gene: TRBV29-1
clone size: NA
J gene: TRBJ1-2
D gene: NA

CDR3 protein: CASSPRTETQYF
CDR3 DNA: TGTGCCAGTAGTCCTAGGACAGAGACGCAGTATTTT
V gene: TRBV19
clone size: NA
J gene: TRBJ2-3
D gene: NA

CDR3 protein: CSVIGTGLGAFF
CDR3 DNA: TGCAGCGTTATAGGGACAGGGCTCGGAGCTTTCTTT
V gene: TRBV29-1
clone size: few
J gene: TRBJ1-1
D gene: TRBD1

CDR3 protein: CASSQEAGNFYTGELFF
CDR3 DNA: TGCGCCAGCAGCCAAGAGGCGGGAAACTTTTACACCGGGGAGCTGTTTTTT
V gene: TRBV4-3
clone size: NA
J gene: TRBJ2-2
D gene: NA

CDR3 protein: CASSLFPAMTDTQYF
CDR3 DNA: TGCGCCAGCAGCTTGTTCCCAGCGATGACAGATACGCAGTATTTT
V gene: TRBV5-1
clone size: once
J gene: TRBJ2-3
D gene: NA

CDR3 protein: CAWSRGNRADTQYF
CDR3 DNA: TGTGCCTGGAGTAGGGGGAATCGGGCAGATACGCAGTATTTT
V gene: TRBV30
clone size: NA
J gene: TRBJ2-3
D gene: NA

CDR3 protein: CASKTDRQGSYEQYF
CDR3 DNA: TGTGCCAGTAAAACCGATCGACAGGGAAGCTACGAGCAGTACTTC
V gene: TRBV27
clone size: few
J gene: TRBJ2-7
D gene: TRBD1

CDR3 protein: CASSLPGNTEAFF
CDR3 DNA: TGTGCCAGCAGCTTACCCGGGAACACTGAAGCTTTCTTT
V gene: TRBV7-9
clone size: NA
J gene: TRBJ1-1
D gene: NA

CDR3 protein: CASSQPPSSSGANVLTF
CDR3 DNA: TGTGCCAGCAGCCAACCGCCGTCCAGCTCTGGGGCCAACGTCCTGACTTTC
V gene: TRBV14
clone size: NA
J gene: TRBJ2-6
D gene: NA

CDR3 protein: CASSLGRDTQYF
CDR3 DNA: TGCGCCAGCAGCTTGGGGAGAGATACGCAGTATTTT
V gene: TRBV5-1
clone size: NA
J gene: TRBJ2-3
D gene: NA

CDR3 protein: CASSHLKQGSNGELFF
CDR3 DNA: TGCGCCAGCAGCCACTTAAAACAGGGGAGTAACGGGGAGCTGTTTTTT
V gene: TRBV4-3
clone size: NA
J gene: TRBJ2-2
D gene: TRBD1

CDR3 protein: CAWSVQSGINSPLHF
CDR3 DNA: TGTGCCTGGAGTGTACAGTCAGGGATTAATTCACCCCTCCACTTT
V gene: TRBV30
clone size: NA
J gene: TRBJ1-6
D gene: NA

CDR3 protein: CASSLVGVSALHF
CDR3 DNA: TGTGCCAGCAGCTTGGTCGGCGTTTCAGCCCTCCACTTT
V gene: TRBV7-8
clone size: NA
J gene: TRBJ1-6
D gene: NA

CDR3 protein: CASNSVAGTTSPLHF
CDR3 DNA: TGTGCCAGTAACTCGGTGGCAGGGACAACGTCACCCCTCCACTTT
V gene: TRBV6-5
clone size: NA
J gene: TRBJ1-6
D gene: NA

CDR3 protein: CASSTGGPQGAIYF
CDR3 DNA: TGTGCCAGCAGCACAGGGGGTCCCCAGGGGGCCATATATTTT
V gene: TRBV2
clone size: NA
J gene: TRBJ1-3
D gene: TRBD1

CDR3 protein: CASSQDLTKADTQYF
CDR3 DNA: TGCGCCAGCAGCCAAGATCTCACCAAGGCCGATACGCAGTATTTT
V gene: TRBV4-3
clone size: many
J gene: TRBJ2-3
D gene: NA

CDR3 protein: CASSSLRTGKNTEAFF
CDR3 DNA: TGTGCCAGCTCATCGTTAAGGACAGGGAAGAACACTGAAGCTTTCTTT
V gene: TRBV18
clone size: few
J gene: TRBJ1-1
D gene: TRBD1

CDR3 protein: CGTGDTGELFF
CDR3 DNA: TGCGGAACCGGAGACACCGGGGAGCTGTTTTTT
V gene: TRBV20-1
clone size: NA
J gene: TRBJ2-2
D gene: NA